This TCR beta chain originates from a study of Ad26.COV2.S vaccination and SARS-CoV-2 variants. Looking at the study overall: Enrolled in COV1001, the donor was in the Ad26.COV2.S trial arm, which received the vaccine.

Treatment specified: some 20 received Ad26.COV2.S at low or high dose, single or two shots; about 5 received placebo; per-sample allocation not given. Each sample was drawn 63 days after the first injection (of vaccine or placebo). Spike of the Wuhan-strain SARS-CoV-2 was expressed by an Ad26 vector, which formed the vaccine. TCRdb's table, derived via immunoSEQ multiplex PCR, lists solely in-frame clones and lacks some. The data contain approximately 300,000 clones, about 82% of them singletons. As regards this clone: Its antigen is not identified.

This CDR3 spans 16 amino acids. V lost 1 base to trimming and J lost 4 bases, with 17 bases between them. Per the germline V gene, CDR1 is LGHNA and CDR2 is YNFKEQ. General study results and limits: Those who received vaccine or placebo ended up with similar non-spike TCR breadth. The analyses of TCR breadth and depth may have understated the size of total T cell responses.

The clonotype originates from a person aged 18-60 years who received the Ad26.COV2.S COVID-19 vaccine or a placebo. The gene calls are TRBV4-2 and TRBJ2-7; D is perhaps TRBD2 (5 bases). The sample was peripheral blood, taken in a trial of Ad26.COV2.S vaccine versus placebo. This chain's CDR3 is CASSQVTGNKEYEQYF. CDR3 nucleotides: TGTGCCAGCAGCCAAGTGACGGGGAATAAAGAATACGAGCAGTACTTC.